This section outlines one T cell receptor beta chain sequence together with its context. These data originate in a study of control samples from healthy donors and cancer patients. Libraries were prepared by immunoSEQ multiplex PCR; TCRdb keeps only in-frame clonotypes and omits some of them. The sample yields under 80,000 clones, over 75% seen once. The ends were cut back, 5 bases at V and 3 bases at J, with 14 bases in the middle. The CDR3 totals 14 residues. Germline V gives CDR1 SGHNT, CDR2 YENEEA. The clonotype was recovered from a man in his forties or fifties in good health. Sequencing used blood. The chain has TRBV11-3 and TRBJ2-7; no reliable D call. CDR3 DNA: TGTGCCAGCAGCGTAAATTTCGGTCGCTACGAGCAGTACTTC. Translation gives CASSVNFGRYEQYF.